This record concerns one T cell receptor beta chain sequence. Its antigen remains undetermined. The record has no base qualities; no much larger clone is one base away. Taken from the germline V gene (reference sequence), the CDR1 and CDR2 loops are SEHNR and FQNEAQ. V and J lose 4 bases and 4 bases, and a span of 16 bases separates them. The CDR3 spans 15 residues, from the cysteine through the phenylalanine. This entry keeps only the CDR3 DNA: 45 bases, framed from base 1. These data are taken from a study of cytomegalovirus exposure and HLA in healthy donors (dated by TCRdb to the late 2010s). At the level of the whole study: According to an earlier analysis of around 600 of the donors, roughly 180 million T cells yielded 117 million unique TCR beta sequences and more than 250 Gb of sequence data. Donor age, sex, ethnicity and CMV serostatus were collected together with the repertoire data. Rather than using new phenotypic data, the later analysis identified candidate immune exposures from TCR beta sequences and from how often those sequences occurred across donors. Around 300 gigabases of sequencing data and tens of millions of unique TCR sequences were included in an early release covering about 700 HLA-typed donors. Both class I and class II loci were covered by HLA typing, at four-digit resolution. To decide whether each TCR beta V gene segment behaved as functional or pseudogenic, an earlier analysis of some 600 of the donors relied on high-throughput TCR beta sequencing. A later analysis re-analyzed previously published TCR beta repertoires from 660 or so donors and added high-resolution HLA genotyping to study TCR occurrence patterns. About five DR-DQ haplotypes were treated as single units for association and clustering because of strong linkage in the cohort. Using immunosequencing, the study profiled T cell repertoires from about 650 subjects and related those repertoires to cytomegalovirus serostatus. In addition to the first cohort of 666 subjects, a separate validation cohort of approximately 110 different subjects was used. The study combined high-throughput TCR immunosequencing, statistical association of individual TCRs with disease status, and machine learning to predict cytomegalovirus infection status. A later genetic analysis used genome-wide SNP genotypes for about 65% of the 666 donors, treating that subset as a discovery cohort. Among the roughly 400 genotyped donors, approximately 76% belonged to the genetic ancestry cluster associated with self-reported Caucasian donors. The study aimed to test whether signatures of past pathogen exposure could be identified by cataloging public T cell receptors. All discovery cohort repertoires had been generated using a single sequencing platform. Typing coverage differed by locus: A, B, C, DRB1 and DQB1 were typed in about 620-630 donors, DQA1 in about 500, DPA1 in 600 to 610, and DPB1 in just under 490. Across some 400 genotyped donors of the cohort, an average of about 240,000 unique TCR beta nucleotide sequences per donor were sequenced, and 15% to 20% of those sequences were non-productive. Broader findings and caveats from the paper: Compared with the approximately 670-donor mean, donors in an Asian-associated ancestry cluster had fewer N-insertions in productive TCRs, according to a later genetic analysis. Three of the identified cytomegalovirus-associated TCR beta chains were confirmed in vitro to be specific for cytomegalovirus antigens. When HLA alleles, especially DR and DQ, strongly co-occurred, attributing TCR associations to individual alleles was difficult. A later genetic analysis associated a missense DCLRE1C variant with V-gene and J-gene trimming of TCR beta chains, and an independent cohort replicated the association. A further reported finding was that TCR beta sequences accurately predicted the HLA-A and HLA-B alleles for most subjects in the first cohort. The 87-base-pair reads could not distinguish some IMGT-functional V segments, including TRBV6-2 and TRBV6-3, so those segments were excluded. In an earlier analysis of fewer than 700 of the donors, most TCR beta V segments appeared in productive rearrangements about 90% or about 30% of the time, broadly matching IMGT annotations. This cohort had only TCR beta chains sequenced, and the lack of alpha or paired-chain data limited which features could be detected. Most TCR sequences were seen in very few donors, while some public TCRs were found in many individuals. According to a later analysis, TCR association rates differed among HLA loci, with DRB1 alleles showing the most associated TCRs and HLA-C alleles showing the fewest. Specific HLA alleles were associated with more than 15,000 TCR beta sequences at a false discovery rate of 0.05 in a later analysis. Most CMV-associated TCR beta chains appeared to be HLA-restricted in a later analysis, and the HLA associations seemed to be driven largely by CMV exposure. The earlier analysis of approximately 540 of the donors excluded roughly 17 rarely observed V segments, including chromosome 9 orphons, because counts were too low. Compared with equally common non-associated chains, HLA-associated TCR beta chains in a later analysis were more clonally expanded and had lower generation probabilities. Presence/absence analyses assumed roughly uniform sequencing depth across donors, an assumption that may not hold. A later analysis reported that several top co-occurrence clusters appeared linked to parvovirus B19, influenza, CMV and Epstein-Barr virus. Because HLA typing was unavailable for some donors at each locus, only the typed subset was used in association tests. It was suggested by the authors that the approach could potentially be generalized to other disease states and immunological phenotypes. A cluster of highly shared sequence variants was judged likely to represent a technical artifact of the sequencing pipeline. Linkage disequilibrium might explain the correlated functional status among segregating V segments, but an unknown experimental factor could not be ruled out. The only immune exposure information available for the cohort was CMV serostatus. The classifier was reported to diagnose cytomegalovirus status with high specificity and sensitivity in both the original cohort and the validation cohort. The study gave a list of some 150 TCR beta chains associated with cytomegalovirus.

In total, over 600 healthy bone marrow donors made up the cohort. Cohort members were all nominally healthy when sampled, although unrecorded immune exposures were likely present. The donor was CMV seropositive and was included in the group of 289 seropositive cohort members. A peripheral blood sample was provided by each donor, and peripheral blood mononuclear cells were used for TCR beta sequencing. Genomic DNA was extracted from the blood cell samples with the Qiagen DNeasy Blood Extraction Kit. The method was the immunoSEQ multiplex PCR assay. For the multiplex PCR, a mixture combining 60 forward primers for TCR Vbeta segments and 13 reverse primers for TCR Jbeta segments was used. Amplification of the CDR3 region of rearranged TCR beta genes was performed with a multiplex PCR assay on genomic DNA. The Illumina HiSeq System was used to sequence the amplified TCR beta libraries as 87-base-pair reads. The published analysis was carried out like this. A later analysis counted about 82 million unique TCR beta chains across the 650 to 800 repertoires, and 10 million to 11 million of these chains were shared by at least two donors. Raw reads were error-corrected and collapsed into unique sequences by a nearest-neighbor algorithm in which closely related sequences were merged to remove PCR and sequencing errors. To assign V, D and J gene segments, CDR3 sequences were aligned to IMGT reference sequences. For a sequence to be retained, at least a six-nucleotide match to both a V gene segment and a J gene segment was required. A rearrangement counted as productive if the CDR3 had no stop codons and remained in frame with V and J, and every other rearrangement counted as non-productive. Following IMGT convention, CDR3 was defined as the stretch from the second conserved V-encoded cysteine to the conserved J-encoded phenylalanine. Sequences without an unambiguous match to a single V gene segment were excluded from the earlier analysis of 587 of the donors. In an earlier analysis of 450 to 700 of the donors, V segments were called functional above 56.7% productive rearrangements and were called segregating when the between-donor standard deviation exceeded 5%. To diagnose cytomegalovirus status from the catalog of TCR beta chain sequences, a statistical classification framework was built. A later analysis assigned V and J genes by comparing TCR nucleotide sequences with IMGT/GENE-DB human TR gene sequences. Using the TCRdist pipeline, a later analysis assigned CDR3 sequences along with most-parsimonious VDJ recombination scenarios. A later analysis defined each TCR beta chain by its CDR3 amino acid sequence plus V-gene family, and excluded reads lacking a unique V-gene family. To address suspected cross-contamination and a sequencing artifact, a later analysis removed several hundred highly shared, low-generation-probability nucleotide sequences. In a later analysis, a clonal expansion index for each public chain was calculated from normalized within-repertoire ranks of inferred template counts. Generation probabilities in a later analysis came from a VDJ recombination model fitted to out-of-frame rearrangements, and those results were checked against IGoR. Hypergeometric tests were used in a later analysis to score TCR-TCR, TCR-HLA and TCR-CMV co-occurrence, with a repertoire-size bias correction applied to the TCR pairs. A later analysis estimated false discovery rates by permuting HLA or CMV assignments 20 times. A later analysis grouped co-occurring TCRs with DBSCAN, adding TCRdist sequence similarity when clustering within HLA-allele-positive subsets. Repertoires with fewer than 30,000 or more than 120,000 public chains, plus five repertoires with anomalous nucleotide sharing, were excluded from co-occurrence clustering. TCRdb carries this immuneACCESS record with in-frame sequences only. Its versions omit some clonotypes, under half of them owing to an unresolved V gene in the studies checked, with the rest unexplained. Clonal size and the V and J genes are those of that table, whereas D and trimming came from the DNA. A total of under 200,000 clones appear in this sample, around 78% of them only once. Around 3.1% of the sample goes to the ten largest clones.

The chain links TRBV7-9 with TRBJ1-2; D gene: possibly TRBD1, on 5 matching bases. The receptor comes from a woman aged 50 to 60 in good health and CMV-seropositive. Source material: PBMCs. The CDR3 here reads CASSSGGGEGYGYTF. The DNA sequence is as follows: TGTGCCAGCAGCTCCGGGGGGGGAGAGGGCTATGGCTACACCTTC.